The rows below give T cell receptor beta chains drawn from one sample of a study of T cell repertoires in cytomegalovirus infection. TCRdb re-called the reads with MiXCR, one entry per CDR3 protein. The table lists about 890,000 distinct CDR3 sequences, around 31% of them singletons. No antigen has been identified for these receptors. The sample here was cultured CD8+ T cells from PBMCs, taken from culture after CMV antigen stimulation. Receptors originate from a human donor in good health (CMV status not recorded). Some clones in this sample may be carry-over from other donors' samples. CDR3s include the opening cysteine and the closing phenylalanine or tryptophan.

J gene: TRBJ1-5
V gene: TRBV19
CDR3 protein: CASTPGQVLHQPQHF

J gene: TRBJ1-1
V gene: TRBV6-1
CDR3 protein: CASSEWGPFTEAFF

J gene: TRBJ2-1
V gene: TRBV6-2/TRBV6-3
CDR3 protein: CASSYKKTGIYNEQFF

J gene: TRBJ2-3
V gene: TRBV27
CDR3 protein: CASSLSMSGTDTQYF

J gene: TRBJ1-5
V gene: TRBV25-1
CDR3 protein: CASSAGFNQPQHF

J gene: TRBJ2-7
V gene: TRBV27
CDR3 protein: CASSSYREASYEQYF

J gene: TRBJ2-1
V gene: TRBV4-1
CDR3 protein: CASSQALLAGGYNEQFF

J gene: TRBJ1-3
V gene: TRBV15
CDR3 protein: CATSRDLLTGRSGNTIYF

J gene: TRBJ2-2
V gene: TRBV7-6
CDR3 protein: CASSLGLGSGELFF

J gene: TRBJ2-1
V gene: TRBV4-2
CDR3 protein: CASSQGTYTVYNEQFF

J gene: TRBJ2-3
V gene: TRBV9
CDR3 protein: CASSVGAGTDTQYF

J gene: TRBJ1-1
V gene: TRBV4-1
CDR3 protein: CASSHRVGAEAFF

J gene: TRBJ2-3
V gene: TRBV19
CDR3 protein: CASSAQLAGGTDTQYF

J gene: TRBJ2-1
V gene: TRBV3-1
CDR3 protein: CASSQGMSGGGNEQFF

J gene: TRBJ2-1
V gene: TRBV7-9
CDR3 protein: CASSSEGRGEQFF

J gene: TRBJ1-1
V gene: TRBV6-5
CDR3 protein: CASSYSIRPTEEAFF

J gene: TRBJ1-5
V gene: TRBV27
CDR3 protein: CASSYRVGNQPQHF

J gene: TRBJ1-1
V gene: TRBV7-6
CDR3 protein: CASSLEINTEAFF

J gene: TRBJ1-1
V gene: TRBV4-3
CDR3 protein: CASSQDPPGQRLGMNTEAFF

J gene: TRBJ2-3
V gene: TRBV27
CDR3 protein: CASSFSLQDTQYF

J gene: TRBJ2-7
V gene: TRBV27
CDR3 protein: CASSSGKRTYEQYF

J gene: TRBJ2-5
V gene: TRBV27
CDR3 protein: CASSLGANQETQYF

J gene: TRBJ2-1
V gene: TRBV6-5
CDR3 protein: CASSYSPGGASNEQFF

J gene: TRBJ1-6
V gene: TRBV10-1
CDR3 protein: CASSEGARGNSPLHF

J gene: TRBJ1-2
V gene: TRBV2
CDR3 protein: CASLYGTVGYTF

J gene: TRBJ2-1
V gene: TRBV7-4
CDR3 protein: CASSYTGVSYNEQFF

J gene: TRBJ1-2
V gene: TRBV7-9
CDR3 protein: CASSLEDRRYYYGYTF

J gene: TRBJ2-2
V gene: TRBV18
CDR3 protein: CASSPETGLAGELFF

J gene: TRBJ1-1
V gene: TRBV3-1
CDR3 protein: CASSQDTPQGTEAFF

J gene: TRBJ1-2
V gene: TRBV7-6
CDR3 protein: CASSSGQPYGYTF

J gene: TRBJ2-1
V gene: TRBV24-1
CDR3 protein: CATSDLRTGGDEQFF

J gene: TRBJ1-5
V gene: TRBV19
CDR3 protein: CASMGGDSNQPQHF

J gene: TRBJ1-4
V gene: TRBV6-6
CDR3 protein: CASSRTTTNEKLFF

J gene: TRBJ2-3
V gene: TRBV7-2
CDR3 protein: CASSLLGGTTDTQYF

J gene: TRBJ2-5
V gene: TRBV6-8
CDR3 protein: CASSNRDRAGETQYF

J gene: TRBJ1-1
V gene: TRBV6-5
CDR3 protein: CASSPFRGGTEAFF

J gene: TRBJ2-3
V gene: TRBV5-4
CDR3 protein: CASSLGWGSGDTQYF

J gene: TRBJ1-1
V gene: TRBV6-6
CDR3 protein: CASSYSIGDSTEAFF

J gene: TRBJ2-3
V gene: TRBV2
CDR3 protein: CASSDRQGATDTQYF

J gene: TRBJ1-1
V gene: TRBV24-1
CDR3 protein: CATSDFTGNTEAFF

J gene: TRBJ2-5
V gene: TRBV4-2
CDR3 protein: CASSQEVAGGEETQYF

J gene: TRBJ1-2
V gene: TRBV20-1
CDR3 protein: CSALSSYGYTF

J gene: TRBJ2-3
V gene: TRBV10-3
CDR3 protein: CAISAPSNRDKSTDTQYF

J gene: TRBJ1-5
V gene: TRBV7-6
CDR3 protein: CASSLQSGQFSNQPQHF

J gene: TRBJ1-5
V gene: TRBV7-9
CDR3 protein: CASSRDNQPQHF

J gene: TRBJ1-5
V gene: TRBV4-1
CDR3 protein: CASSQEVRGTTNQPQHF

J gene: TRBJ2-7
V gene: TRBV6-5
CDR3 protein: CASSYGTGRSYEQYF

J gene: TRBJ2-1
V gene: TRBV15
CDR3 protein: CATGGTSYSQFF

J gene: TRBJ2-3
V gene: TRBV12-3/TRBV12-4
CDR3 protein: CASTGTSGGTTDTQYF

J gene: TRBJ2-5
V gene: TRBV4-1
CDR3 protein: CASSHPGQGETQYF

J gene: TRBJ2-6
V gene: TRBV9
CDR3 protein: CASSVVQGPTSGANVLTF

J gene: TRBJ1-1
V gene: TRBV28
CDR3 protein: CASSPLTLGAEAFF

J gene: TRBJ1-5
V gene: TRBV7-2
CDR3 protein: CASSLSSASQPQHF

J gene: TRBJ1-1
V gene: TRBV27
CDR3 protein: CASSLWQGDRTEAFF

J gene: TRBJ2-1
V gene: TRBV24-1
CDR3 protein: CATSDDSAQQFF

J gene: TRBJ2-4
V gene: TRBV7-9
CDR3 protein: CASSSRDRSRGIQYF

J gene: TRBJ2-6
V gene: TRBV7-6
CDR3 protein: CASSLVGSFSSGANVLTF